This T cell receptor beta chain was sequenced during a study of cytomegalovirus exposure and HLA in healthy donors. Overall study context: A subsequent analysis stated that the 95 to 150 validation repertoires were run on the same platform as the roughly 620 first-cohort repertoires. Notes on the study in general: Investigators reported 150 to 200 TCR beta chains as tied to cytomegalovirus. The classifier, whose performance was assessed in both the original and validation cohorts, reportedly diagnosed cytomegalovirus status with high specificity and sensitivity.

The donors were part of the validation cohort, which consisted of about 120 subjects and was separate from the first cohort of 666 subjects. Using immunoSEQ multiplex PCR, the repertoire was profiled, and TCRdb retains in-frame clones only, with some absent. The table has approximately 180,000 clones, about 83% seen once; the top ten hold roughly 1.5%. Germline V gene sequence: CDR1 SGDLS, CDR2 YYNGEE. The CDR3 covers 16 residues. V shed 3 bases, J shed 1 base, and the junction held 2 bases outside the gene matches. Note on this clone: Its antigen is undetermined.

Sequencing was carried out using PBMCs. The chain is built from TRBV9 and TRBJ2-2, with TRBD2 identical over 11 bases. This clonotype was sampled from a woman younger than 35 in good health and CMV-seronegative. CDR3 residues: CASSAGLAGNTGELFF. The CDR3 nucleotides read TGTGCCAGCAGCGCCGGACTAGCGGGGAACACCGGGGAGCTGTTTTTT.